Described below is a single T cell receptor beta chain sequence and its context. This entry is derived from a study of T cells after yellow fever vaccination. Generation of TCR cDNA used 5'RACE template switching (which added a universal primer site and UMIs). TCRdb reprocessed the 5' RACE reads via MiXCR and lists one record per CDR3 protein. Among 250,000 to 400,000 distinct CDR3 sequences listed, about 4% were seen once. The CDR3 is made up of 13 amino acids. Germline V gene lookup returns CDR1 SGHTA and CDR2 FQGTGA. V was cut by 5 bases and J by 3 bases, with 7 bases left in between. The sequencing here drew on PBMCs, taken 5 days after the yellow fever booster vaccination. V and J are TRBV7-3 and TRBJ2-2; D is undetermined. The receptor comes from a man in his late teens or twenties who received the YFV17D yellow fever vaccine. CDR3 DNA sequence: TGTGCCAGCAGCAACAGTTACACCGGGGAGCTGTTTTTT. Residues: CASSNSYTGELFF.